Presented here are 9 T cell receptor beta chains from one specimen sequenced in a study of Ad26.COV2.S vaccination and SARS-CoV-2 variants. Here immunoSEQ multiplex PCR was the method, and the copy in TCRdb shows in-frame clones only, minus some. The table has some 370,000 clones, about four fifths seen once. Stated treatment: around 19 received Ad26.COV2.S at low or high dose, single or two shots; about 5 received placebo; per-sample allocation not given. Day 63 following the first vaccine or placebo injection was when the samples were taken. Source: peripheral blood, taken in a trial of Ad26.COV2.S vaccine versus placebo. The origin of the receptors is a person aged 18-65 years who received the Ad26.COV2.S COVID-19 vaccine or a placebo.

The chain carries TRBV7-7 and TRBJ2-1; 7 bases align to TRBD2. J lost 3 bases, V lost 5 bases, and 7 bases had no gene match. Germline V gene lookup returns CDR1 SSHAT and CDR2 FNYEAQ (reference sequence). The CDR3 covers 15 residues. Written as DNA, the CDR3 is TGTGCCAGCAGCCCCTCGCGGGGGAACTACAATGAGCAGTTCTTC. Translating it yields CASSPSRGNYNEQFF.

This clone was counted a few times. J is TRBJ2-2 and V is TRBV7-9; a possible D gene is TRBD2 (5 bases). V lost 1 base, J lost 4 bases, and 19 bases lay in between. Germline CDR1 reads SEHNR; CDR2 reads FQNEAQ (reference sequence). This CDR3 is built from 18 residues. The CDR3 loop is CASSLGFISGKGTGELFF. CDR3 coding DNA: TGTGCCAGCAGCTTAGGTTTTATTTCGGGAAAGGGCACCGGGGAGCTGTTTTTT.

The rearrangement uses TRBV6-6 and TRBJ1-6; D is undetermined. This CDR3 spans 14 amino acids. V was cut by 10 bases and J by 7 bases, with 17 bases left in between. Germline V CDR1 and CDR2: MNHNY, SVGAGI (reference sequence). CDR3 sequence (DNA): TGTGCCACCCACCCCGGGCTCCCCAATTCACCCCTCCACTTT. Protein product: CATHPGLPNSPLHF.

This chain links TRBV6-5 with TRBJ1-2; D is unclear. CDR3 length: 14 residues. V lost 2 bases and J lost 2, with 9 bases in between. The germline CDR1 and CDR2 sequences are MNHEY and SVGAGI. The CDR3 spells CASSYGRGNYGYTF. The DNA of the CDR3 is TGTGCCAGCAGTTACGGGCGCGGGAACTATGGCTACACCTTC.

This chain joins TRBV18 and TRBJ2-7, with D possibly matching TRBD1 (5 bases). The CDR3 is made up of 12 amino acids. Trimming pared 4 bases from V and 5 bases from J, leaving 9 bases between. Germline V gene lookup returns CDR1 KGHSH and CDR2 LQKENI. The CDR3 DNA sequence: TGTGCCAGCTCACTCCAGGGAAACGAGCAGTACTTC. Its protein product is CASSLQGNEQYF.

CDR3 sequence (DNA): TGTGCCAGCAGTTCCCCATCCGGGACTAGAACCCTCTCTGGGGCCAACGTCCTGACTTTC. Translated: CASSSPSGTRTLSGANVLTF. The chain recombines TRBV6-2 or TRBV6-3 with TRBJ2-6; 8 nucleotides align to TRBD2. CDR3 length: 20 amino acids. V lost 4 bases, J lost 0 bases, and 14 bases stayed unmatched. Germline V CDR1 and CDR2: MNHEY, SVGEGT.

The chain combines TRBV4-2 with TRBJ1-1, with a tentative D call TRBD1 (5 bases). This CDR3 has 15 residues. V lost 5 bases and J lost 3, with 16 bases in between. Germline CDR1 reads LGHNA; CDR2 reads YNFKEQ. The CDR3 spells CASSTAPRGDTEAFF. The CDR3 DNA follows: TGTGCCAGCAGCACCGCCCCCCGGGGCGACACTGAAGCTTTCTTT.

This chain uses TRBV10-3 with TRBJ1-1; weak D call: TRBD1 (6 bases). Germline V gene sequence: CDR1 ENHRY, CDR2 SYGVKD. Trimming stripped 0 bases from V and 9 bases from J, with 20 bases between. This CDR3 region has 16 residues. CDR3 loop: CAISESDSGGEGKAFF. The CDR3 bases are TGTGCCATCAGTGAGTCGGACAGTGGGGGGGAGGGGAAAGCTTTCTTT.

CDR3 region: CASSLTRWDANTEAFF. CDR3 coding DNA: TGTGCCAGCAGCCTTACACGTTGGGACGCGAACACTGAAGCTTTCTTT. The chain couples TRBV27 to TRBJ1-1; TRBD1 is a possible D gene (5 bases). The germline V gene encodes CDR1 MNHEY and CDR2 SMNVEV (reference sequence). V was cut by 6 bases and J by 1 base, with 18 bases left in between. The CDR3 has 16 amino acids.